The 24 T cell receptor beta chains below all came from one sample that was sequenced in a study of T-cell memory formation after mild COVID-19. A single record per CDR3 protein comes from TCRdb applying MiXCR to the 5' RACE reads. Among 500,000 to 550,000 distinct CDR3 sequences listed, about 20% were seen once. Input material: PBMCs or a T cell subset sorted from them (not recorded which). The receptors come from an adult woman who had mild COVID-19 (a few samples of this study predate the infection). Cell type and time point are not known.

The V and J genes are TRBV7-9 and TRBJ1-2; 11 bases are a match to TRBD1. This CDR3 is built from 14 residues. The germline CDR1 and CDR2 sequences are SEHNR and FQNEAQ (reference sequence). The trim removed 3 bases at V and 8 bases at J, leaving 5 bases unmatched. This CDR3 is CASSFGQGASGYTF. DNA of the CDR3: TGTGCCAGCAGCTTTGGACAGGGGGCGAGCGGCTACACCTTC. The entire variable domain, with the rest obtained from reference TRBV7-9 and TRBJ1-2, is as follows: DTGVSQNPRHKITKRGQNVTFRCDPISEHNRLYWYRQTLGQGPEFLTYFQNEAQLEKSRLLSDRFSAERPKGSFSTLEIQRTEQGDSAMYLCASSFGQGASGYTFGSGTRLTVV.

Ten or more counts support this clonotype. The gene calls are TRBV6-5 and TRBJ2-7, with D perhaps matching TRBD2 (5 bases). Trimming cost V 5 bases and J 2 bases, with 16 bases left between them. This CDR3 region has 15 residues. Germline V CDR1 and CDR2: MNHEY, SVGAGI. In nucleotides, the CDR3 is TGTGCCAGCAGTCCCCTAGCCGGGGATACCTACGAGCAGTACTTC. Encoded protein: CASSPLAGDTYEQYF.

V usage is TRBV10-3 and J usage is TRBJ2-7; D perhaps matches TRBD1 (5 bases). This CDR3 has 15 amino acids. Germline lookup yields CDR1 ENHRY and CDR2 SYGVKD. V was cut by 2 bases and J by 7 bases, with 18 bases left in between. CDR3 amino acids: CAISEPAARVNEQYF. CDR3 in DNA: TGTGCCATCAGTGAGCCGGCGGCCAGGGTGAATGAGCAGTACTTC.

CDR3 coding DNA: TGTGCCACCAGTGATCTCGGACTAGCGGGGGTGCAGTTCTTC. The encoded protein is CATSDLGLAGVQFF. This chain joins TRBV24-1 and TRBJ2-1; TRBD2 agrees at 13 bases. Germline V gene lookup returns CDR1 KGHDR and CDR2 SFDVKD. CDR3 length equals 14 residues. V shed 3 bases and J 12 bases; nucleotides not matched to a gene: 4.

The J gene is TRBJ2-2, the V gene TRBV10-3; no firm D call. This CDR3 contains 11 residues. Germline loops: CDR1 ENHRY, CDR2 SYGVKD. Between the trimmed V and J ends, which lost 7 bases and 4 bases, there was a span of 4 bases. The CDR3 sequence is CAITVTGELFF. The CDR3 DNA reads as TGTGCCATCACGGTCACCGGGGAGCTGTTTTTT.

This clonotype turned up a few times. The chain employs TRBV4-1 and TRBJ2-3; 8 bases agree with TRBD2. Germline loops: CDR1 MGHRA, CDR2 YSYEKL. This CDR3 region has 13 residues. Germline trimming cut 3 bases from V and 10 bases from J; bases unmatched to any gene: 6. CDR3 in DNA: TGCGCCAGCAGCCACCCTCGGGGGGGATCGCAGTATTTT. This gives the protein CASSHPRGGSQYF.

The V and J genes are TRBV10-3 and TRBJ1-1; 10 positions agree with TRBD1. Germline CDR1 is ENHRY and CDR2 is SYGVKD. With 10 bases clipped from V and 0 bases from J, the junction kept 5 bases outside the gene matches. The CDR3 consists of 14 residues. In DNA form, the CDR3 reads TGTGCCACACGACAGGGGGCCGTGAACACTGAAGCTTTCTTT. Translating it yields CATRQGAVNTEAFF.

A word on this clonotype: A much larger clonotype is one base distant, so this may be a read error. The gene calls are TRBV7-2 and TRBJ2-5; perhaps TRBD2 as D (5 bases). The CDR3 loop spans 13 amino acids. CDR1 is SGHTA and CDR2 is FQGNSA in the germline V gene. Written as DNA, the CDR3 is TGTGCCAGCAGCGTAGCGTTCCAAGAGACCCAGTACTTC. Its translation: CASSVAFQETQYF. The complete variable domain, with remaining parts taken from reference TRBV7-2 and TRBJ2-5, reads GAGVSQSPSNKVTEKGKDVELRCDPISGHTALYWYRQSLGQGLEFLIYFQGNSAPDKSGLPSDRFSAERTGGSVSTLTIQRTQQEDSAVYLCASSVAFQETQYFGPGTRLLVL.

This clonotype came up a few times. This chain links TRBV29-1 with TRBJ2-7, with a tentative D call TRBD2 (6 bases). The ends were cut back, 4 bases at V and 0 bases at J, with 37 bases in the middle. Germline V gives CDR1 SQVTM, CDR2 ANQGSEA. This CDR3 region has 22 residues. As DNA, the CDR3 is TGCAGCGTTGCCTCATGTCCCGATTCGGGAAGGGGAATAGCGGAAAGCTCCTACGAGCAGTACTTC. Translating gives CSVASCPDSGRGIAESSYEQYF.

This clonotype occurred a few times. The CDR3 loop reads CSARGLAGVGNEQFF. CDR3 sequence (DNA): TGCAGTGCTAGAGGACTAGCGGGAGTGGGGAATGAGCAGTTCTTC. The chain has TRBV20-1 and TRBJ2-1; 12 nucleotides agree with TRBD2. The CDR3 has 15 residues. Germline assignment: CDR1 DFQATT and CDR2 SNEGSKA (reference sequence). V was clipped by 1 base and J by 7 bases; unmatched bases: 5.

This clonotype has only a few counts. This sequence joins TRBV5-6 and TRBJ1-1; a weak D match, TRBD1 (6 bases). Trimming took 4 bases from V and 1 from J, leaving 14 bases between them. This CDR3 is built from 15 residues. Germline V lookup: CDR1 SGHDT, CDR2 YYEEEE. The CDR3 reads CASSPTGSGNTEAFF. The CDR3, as DNA: TGTGCCAGCAGCCCCACAGGGTCGGGGAACACTGAAGCTTTCTTT.

This clonotype appeared a few times. This chain joins TRBV7-6 and TRBJ2-5; tentative D call: TRBD2 (6 bases). V lost 8 bases to trimming and J lost 4 bases, with 11 bases between them. Looked up from germline, CDR1 is SGHVS and CDR2 is FNYEAQ. The CDR3 loop spans 12 amino acids. The CDR3 DNA is TGTGCCAGCGGGAGGAGGCCAGAGACCCAGTACTTC. This translates into CASGRRPETQYF.

The DNA for the CDR3 is TGCAGTACCCGAAATCAAGAGACCCAGTACTTC. Translated, it gives CSTRNQETQYF. V gene TRBV20-1 combines with J gene TRBJ2-5; no clear D. The CDR3 is made up of 11 amino acids. The germline CDR1 and CDR2 sequences are DFQATT and SNEGSKA (reference sequence). The ends were cut back, 8 bases at V and 2 bases at J, with 9 bases in the middle.

This clonotype was seen only a few times. The chain employs TRBV9 and TRBJ1-4, with D perhaps TRBD1 (5 bases). Trimming cost V 4 bases and J 5 bases, with 12 bases left between them. Germline-derived CDR1 and CDR2 are SGDLS and YYNGEE. The CDR3 is made up of 14 amino acids. The CDR3 nucleotides read TGTGCCAGCAGCCCCGAGGGGTCCAATGAAAAACTGTTTTTT. Amino acid sequence: CASSPEGSNEKLFF.

The rearrangement uses TRBV12-3 or TRBV12-4 and TRBJ2-7; TRBD2 is a possible D gene (6 bases). CDR3 length: 13 residues. The ends were cut back, 5 bases at V and 6 bases at J, with 14 bases in the middle. CDR3: CASSLAAGGEQYF. DNA for the CDR3: TGTGCCAGCAGTCTTGCGGCCGGGGGCGAGCAGTACTTC.

V gene TRBV28 combines with J gene TRBJ2-7; D might be TRBD1 (5 bases). Trimming left V 2 bases short and J 2 bases short, with 10 bases between. This CDR3 comprises 14 residues. Germline CDR1 is MDHEN and CDR2 is SYDVKM. Written as DNA, the CDR3 is TGTGCCAGCAGTTTAGCGACAGCCCCCTACGAGCAGTACTTC. Translated, it gives CASSLATAPYEQYF.

This clonotype was found a few times. The chain joins TRBV25-1 to TRBJ2-7, with D hard to call. This CDR3 is 12 amino acids long. Trimming took off 2 bases at V and 5 bases at J, with 7 bases between the two ends. Germline lookup yields CDR1 MGHDK and CDR2 SYGVNS. The CDR3 bases are TGTGCCAGCAGTGAAAACACCCACGAGCAGTACTTC. Translating gives CASSENTHEQYF.

In this sample, this clonotype turned up a few times. The V gene is TRBV5-1, the J gene TRBJ2-1; 7 bases agree with TRBD2. The CDR3 sequence is 12 residues long. Germline lookup yields CDR1 SGHRS and CDR2 YFSETQ. J gave up 12 bases and V 3 bases, and 6 bases lay outside the gene matches. CDR3 protein: CASSYGLDGQFF. The CDR3 coding sequence is TGCGCCAGCAGCTATGGACTAGACGGGCAGTTCTTC.

This clonotype was picked up one time. The chain couples TRBV20-1 to TRBJ1-2; tentatively, D is TRBD1 (6 bases). The germline gives CDR1 DFQATT, CDR2 SNEGSKA (reference sequence). V was pared by 6 bases and J by 6 bases, with 11 bases between. This CDR3 has 11 residues. In nucleotides, the CDR3 is TGCAGTGCAAGGACAGTTAATGGCTACACCTTC. The encoded protein is CSARTVNGYTF.

The DNA for the CDR3 is TGTGCCTGGAGTGTACGGCCCTACGAGCAGTACTTC. Its translation is CAWSVRPYEQYF. This rearrangement joins TRBV30 to TRBJ2-7; D gene uncertain. CDR3 length: 12 amino acids. CDR1 and CDR2 from the germline V gene are GTSNPN and SVGIG (reference sequence). The ends were cut back, 0 bases at V and 2 bases at J, with 5 bases in the middle.

CDR3 DNA sequence: TGCAGCGTTGGTCCCGGACAGGCCACCTACAATGAGCAGTTCTTC. Amino acids: CSVGPGQATYNEQFF. The chain carries TRBV29-1 and TRBJ2-1, with TRBD1 matching over 7 bases. Germline CDR1 and CDR2: SQVTM and ANQGSEA. The V and J ends lost 4 bases and 2 bases, in that order; junction bases with no gene match: 8. This CDR3 has 15 amino acids.

The table lists this clonotype with a few counts. J is TRBJ2-7 and V is TRBV5-6; 7 nucleotides line up with TRBD1. The length of the CDR3 is 15 residues. Germline trimming cut 4 bases from V and 0 bases from J; bases unmatched to any gene: 7. Germline V lookup: CDR1 SGHDT, CDR2 YYEEEE. This CDR3 is CASSPTDRDSYEQYF. CDR3 coding DNA: TGTGCCAGCAGCCCCACCGACAGGGACTCCTACGAGCAGTACTTC.

The genes are TRBV9 and TRBJ2-3; maybe TRBD1 (6 bases). Germline V CDR1 and CDR2: SGDLS, YYNGEE. The CDR3 length is 13 residues. The ends were cut back, 2 bases at V and 5 bases at J, with 9 bases in the middle. In DNA, the CDR3 is TGTGCCAGCAGCGTTTTAGGGGGAGATACGCAGTATTTT. Translated, it gives CASSVLGGDTQYF.

The chain carries TRBV27 and TRBJ2-3, with 10 positions matching TRBD1. The CDR3 runs 14 residues. The junction had 12 bases not matched to a gene; V was cut back by 4 bases and J by 14 bases. In germline, CDR1 is MNHEY, CDR2 SMNVEV (reference sequence). The CDR3 DNA follows: TGTGCCAGCAGTTCACCATCGACAGGGGGCGAGCTGTATTTT. Translating it yields CASSSPSTGGELYF.